This T cell receptor (beta chain) derives from a study of shared clonotypes between healthy human individuals. The CDR3 sequence is 14 residues long. V was shortened by 4 bases and J by 7 bases, with 15 bases between the two germline ends. Germline assignment: CDR1 SGHRS and CDR2 YFSETQ. The method was immunoSEQ multiplex PCR; TCRdb's version includes in-frame clones alone and lacks a portion of them. The sample lists fewer than 3 million clones, 85% to 95% seen once, with about 0.41% in the top ten. Sequenced sample: naive CD4+ T cells from PBMCs. As to subset: CD45RA+ positively selected. This TCR derives from a man aged 18-30 years in good health. Some clones in this sample may be carry-over from other donors' samples. V gene TRBV5-1 combines with J gene TRBJ1-5; a weak D match, TRBD1 (5 bases). The CDR3 is CASSPGQNGQPQHF. The CDR3 region has the DNA TGCGCCAGCAGCCCAGGACAAAACGGCCAGCCCCAGCATTTT.